The 28 T cell receptor beta chains reported below all come from one sample, sequenced in a study of T cells in Graves' hyperthyroidism and ophthalmopathy. RNA transcripts were the template for amplifying TCR beta CDR3 regions. Primed by the HTBI set, a first-round RT-PCR was run on the TCR CDR3. TCRdb reprocessed the multiplex PCR reads with MiXCR, giving one entry per CDR3 protein. Found here are hundreds of thousands of distinct CDR3 sequences, about 13% of them singletons; the top ten hold over 8.5%. The sample comprised blood. These receptors were obtained from a woman aged 18-29 years with Graves' hyperthyroidism.

In this sample, this clonotype turned up many times. The chain uses TRBV10-3 and TRBJ2-7; maybe TRBD2 (5 bases). Germline V gene data show CDR1 as ENHRY and CDR2 as SYGVKD. V shed 2 bases and J shed 5 bases, with 7 bases lying between them. The length of the CDR3 is 12 residues. This CDR3 is CAISEEGHEQYF. In nucleotides, the CDR3 is TGTGCCATCAGTGAGGAGGGCCACGAGCAGTACTTC.

This clonotype has ten or more counts. The chain uses TRBV11-2 and TRBJ2-1; no definite D call. CDR3 length: 15 amino acids. Germline V CDR1 and CDR2: SGHAT, FQNNGV. V lost 6 bases and J 9 bases, leaving 21 bases between the germline ends. DNA for the CDR3: TGTGCCAGCAGTCGTAACATGGCTGGTGTAAGTGAGCAGTTCTTC. Protein: CASSRNMAGVSEQFF.

This clonotype was seen at least ten times. The chain is built from TRBV29-1 and TRBJ2-7; D possibly corresponds to TRBD2 (6 bases). Looked up from germline, CDR1 is SQVTM and CDR2 is ANQGSEA. V was pared by 4 bases and J by 0 bases, with 25 bases between. CDR3 size: 18 residues. In nucleotides, the CDR3 is TGCAGCGTTGTTTTCGGTGGGACTTCAACCTACAGCTCCTACGAGCAGTACTTC. Amino acids: CSVVFGGTSTYSSYEQYF.

Many counts were recorded for this clonotype. The rearrangement links TRBV20-1 to TRBJ1-1; D is perhaps TRBD1 (6 bases). CDR3 length: 13 amino acids. V was cut by 8 bases and J by 0 bases, with 13 bases left in between. Germline lookup yields CDR1 DFQATT and CDR2 SNEGSKA (reference sequence). The CDR3 here is CSSTRGLNTEAFF. DNA of the CDR3: TGCAGTTCTACTAGGGGGTTGAACACTGAAGCTTTCTTT.

This chain joins TRBV28 and TRBJ1-5, with D possibly matching TRBD1 (5 bases). The CDR3 is 16 amino acids. CDR1 and CDR2 (germline): MDHEN, SYDVKM. V lost 3 bases, J lost 6 bases, and 18 bases lay in between. The CDR3 sequence is CASSLIDSRGVQPQHF. The CDR3 nucleotides are TGTGCCAGCAGTTTGATCGACAGTAGGGGCGTTCAGCCCCAGCATTTT. The full variable domain, rest sourced from reference TRBV28 and TRBJ1-5, is DVKVTQSSRYLVKRTGEKVFLECVQDMDHENMFWYRQDPGLGLRLIYFSYDVKMKEKGDIPEGYSVSREKKERFSLILESASTNQTSMYLCASSLIDSRGVQPQHFGDGTRLSIL.

This clonotype was found a few times. The chain carries TRBV10-3 and TRBJ2-1; D is tentatively TRBD1 or TRBD2 (5 bases each). The germline V gene has CDR1 ENHRY and CDR2 SYGVKD. V was cut by 1 base and J by 5 bases, with 12 bases left in between. The CDR3 has 15 residues. This chain's CDR3 is CAISEFRERHNEQFF. The CDR3 DNA reads TGTGCCATCAGTGAGTTCAGGGAGAGGCACAATGAGCAGTTCTTC.

In this sample, this clonotype turned up many times. The chain recombines TRBV20-1 with TRBJ2-7; TRBD2 matches 10 bases. The CDR3 contains 15 residues. Germline-derived CDR1 and CDR2 are DFQATT and SNEGSKA (reference sequence). Losses at the gene ends were 0 bases for V and 7 bases for J; bases not matched to a gene: 9. Written as DNA, the CDR3 is TGCAGTGCTAGAGATAGAGCGGGAGGGCCGAGGGAGCAGTACTTC. Translated: CSARDRAGGPREQYF.

There are many counts of this clonotype. The chain couples TRBV7-9 to TRBJ2-7, with TRBD1 identical over 7 bases. The germline CDR1 and CDR2 sequences are SEHNR and FQNEAQ (reference sequence). After removal of 5 bases from V and 3 bases from J, the junction contained 10 bases not matched to a gene. This CDR3 region has 15 residues. The CDR3 DNA reads as TGTGCCAGCAGCCTACCGACAGGGACCCTCTACGAGCAGTACTTC. Translating gives CASSLPTGTLYEQYF.

This clonotype was observed many times. The gene calls are TRBV28 and TRBJ1-1; TRBD1 is a possible D gene (5 bases). V gave up 8 bases and J gave up 5 bases, with 27 bases separating them. The length of the CDR3 is 17 residues. Germline CDR1 and CDR2: MDHEN and SYDVKM. The CDR3 protein is CASRLAGALSEKTEAFF. Here the CDR3 DNA reads TGTGCCAGCCGGCTAGCTGGGGCCCTTAGCGAGAAAACTGAAGCTTTCTTT.

Many counts were recorded for this clonotype. The J gene is TRBJ1-1, the V gene TRBV4-2; D gene unclear. Germline-derived CDR1 and CDR2 are LGHNA and YNFKEQ. V gave up 0 bases and J gave up 2 bases, with 16 bases separating them. The CDR3 has 17 amino acids. CDR3 amino acids: CASSQEEGLGGNTEAFF. The CDR3 region has the DNA TGTGCCAGCAGCCAAGAGGAAGGCCTGGGTGGAAACACTGAAGCTTTCTTT.

This clonotype was observed at least ten times. The chain uses TRBV2 and TRBJ2-2, with 7 nucleotides matching TRBD2. The germline V gene encodes CDR1 SNHLY and CDR2 FYNNEI. There are 14 residues in the CDR3. V was clipped by 10 bases and J by 5 bases; unmatched bases: 10. The CDR3 DNA reads as TGTGCCACCGGGAGTCTAGCGGCGACCGGGGAGCTGTTTTTT. Translating it yields CATGSLAATGELFF.

This chain links TRBV7-2 with TRBJ2-7; 8 nucleotides match TRBD2. V shed 5 bases and J 3 bases; nucleotides not matched to a gene: 6. The CDR3 contains 14 residues. The V gene's germline CDR1 is SGHTA and CDR2 FQGNSA. The chain's CDR3 is CASSPLSGGYEQYF. The CDR3 DNA is TGTGCCAGCAGCCCCCTGAGCGGGGGCTACGAGCAGTACTTC.

This clonotype was detected many times. This chain links TRBV12-3 or TRBV12-4 with TRBJ2-7; TRBD2 matches at 9 bases. After removal of 4 bases from V and 0 bases from J, the junction contained 10 bases not matched to a gene. The length of the CDR3 is 17 residues. In DNA form, the CDR3 reads TGTGCCAGCAGTTCGGTTAGGCTAGCGGGGCCCTCCTACGAGCAGTACTTC. Translating gives CASSSVRLAGPSYEQYF.

This clonotype was observed many times. CDR3: CASSPREHAGNTEAFF. CDR3 coding DNA: TGTGCCAGCTCACCCAGGGAGCATGCGGGGAACACTGAAGCTTTCTTT. J is TRBJ1-1 and V is TRBV18; a possible D gene is TRBD1 (5 bases). The germline V gene has CDR1 KGHSH and CDR2 LQKENI. The CDR3 spans 16 residues. V dropped 3 bases and J dropped 1 base, with 15 bases sitting between them. Filled out from reference TRBV18 and TRBJ1-1, the complete variable domain reads NAGVMQNPRHLVRRRGQEARLRCSPMKGHSHVYWYRQLPEEGLKFMVYLQKENIIDESGMPKERFSAEFPKEGPSILRIQQVVRGDSAAYFCASSPREHAGNTEAFFGQGTRLTVV.

Details on this clonotype: This clone may be a read error of a much larger clone one base away. V usage is TRBV7-2 and J usage is TRBJ2-3; D is ambiguous. Between the trimmed V and J ends, which lost 1 base and 8 bases, there was a span of 19 bases. Looked up from germline, CDR1 is SGHTA and CDR2 is FQGNSA. The CDR3 runs 16 residues. The CDR3 DNA reads as TGTGCCAGCAGCTTAGTGGCAGATGGGATCCTTGGTACGCAGTATTTT. This encodes CASSLVADGILGTQYF.

There are a few counts of this clonotype. The gene calls are TRBV19 and TRBJ1-1; maybe TRBD1 (6 bases). Germline CDR1 is LNHDA and CDR2 is SQIVND (reference sequence). This CDR3 is 14 amino acids long. The germline V and J ends were trimmed by 3 bases and 4 bases, with 12 bases remaining between them. The chain's CDR3 is CASSIPTGGTEAFF. The CDR3 region has the DNA TGTGCCAGTAGTATTCCGACAGGAGGCACTGAAGCTTTCTTT.

This clonotype was recorded many times. The chain uses TRBV29-1 and TRBJ2-5, with TRBD2 identical over 12 bases. Germline V gene data show CDR1 as SQVTM and CDR2 as ANQGSEA. CDR3 length equals 15 residues. The V segment lost 3 bases and the J segment 6 bases; nucleotides outside the gene matches: 8. This CDR3 is CSVDLAGGPIKTQYF. The DNA of the CDR3 is TGCAGCGTTGATCTAGCGGGAGGGCCCATAAAGACCCAGTACTTC.

This clonotype has a count of ten or more. V usage is TRBV6-4 and J usage is TRBJ2-1; TRBD2 matches 7 bases. Trimming took 2 bases from V and 12 from J; bases not matched to a gene: 10. CDR3 length equals 14 residues. Germline V lookup: CDR1 MRHNA, CDR2 SNTAGT. The DNA for the CDR3 is TGTGCCAGCAGTGACGGACTAGATTCCGGTTTGCAGTTCTTC. Its protein is CASSDGLDSGLQFF.

A remark on this clonotype: A much larger clone is a single base away; this may be a read error. J is TRBJ1-1 and V is TRBV4-2; 8 nucleotides agree with TRBD1. Germline assignment: CDR1 LGHNA and CDR2 YNFKEQ. This CDR3 is built from 14 residues. Trimming removed 1 base from V and 6 bases from J; junction bases left unmatched: 4. The DNA for the CDR3 is TGTGCCAGCAGCCAAGTGGACAGGGAGTCTGAAGCTTTCTTT. It encodes CASSQVDRESEAFF.

This chain uses TRBV3-1 with TRBJ2-1; 9 bases agree with TRBD2. After removal of 0 bases from V and 9 bases from J, the junction contained 6 bases not matched to a gene. There are 15 residues in the CDR3. In germline, CDR1 is LGHDT, CDR2 YNNKEL (reference sequence). In DNA form, the CDR3 reads TGTGCCAGCAGCCAAGAGGGACTAGCAGGAGGTGAGCAGTTCTTC. Amino acid sequence: CASSQEGLAGGEQFF.

This clonotype was observed many times. The chain employs TRBV5-8 and TRBJ1-2; D is unclear. V gave up 4 bases and J gave up 6 bases, with 16 bases separating them. Looked up from germline, CDR1 is SGHTS and CDR2 is YDEGEE. The CDR3 spans 14 residues. The CDR3: CASSLNNNADGYTF. The DNA for the CDR3 is TGTGCCAGCAGCCTCAACAATAACGCGGATGGCTACACCTTC.

This clonotype was observed at least ten times. The chain joins TRBV28 to TRBJ2-7; 14 bases match TRBD2. The germline gives CDR1 MDHEN, CDR2 SYDVKM. The length of the CDR3 is 16 residues. V was pared by 3 bases and J by 4 bases, with 5 bases of the junction left unmatched. The CDR3 DNA follows: TGTGCCAGCAGTTTCCACCGGACTAGCGGGGGGTACGAGCAGTACTTC. This codes for CASSFHRTSGGYEQYF. Using reference TRBV28 and TRBJ2-7 for the parts outside the CDR3, the full variable domain is DVKVTQSSRYLVKRTGEKVFLECVQDMDHENMFWYRQDPGLGLRLIYFSYDVKMKEKGDIPEGYSVSREKKERFSLILESASTNQTSMYLCASSFHRTSGGYEQYFGPGTRLTVT.

The V and J genes are TRBV7-3 and TRBJ2-1, with D perhaps given as TRBD1 or TRBD2 (5 bases each). The germline V and J ends were trimmed by 2 bases and 2 bases, with 13 bases remaining between them. CDR3 length: 16 amino acids. Germline V gives CDR1 SGHTA, CDR2 FQGTGA. The CDR3 loop reads CASSLRGGSTYNEQFF. DNA of the CDR3: TGTGCCAGCAGCTTACGGGGCGGTTCCACCTACAATGAGCAGTTCTTC.

This clonotype was counted many times. One end of the junction varies from germline; a read error may be responsible. CDR3 amino acids: CASSRYRASNTEAFF. The CDR3 DNA reads as TGCGCCAGCAGCAGATACAGGGCATCGAACACTGAAGCTTTCTTT. The chain is built from TRBV13 and TRBJ1-1; perhaps TRBD1 as D (6 bases). Looked up from germline, CDR1 is PRHDT and CDR2 is FYEKMQ (reference sequence). CDR3 length equals 15 residues.

This chain links TRBV12-3 or TRBV12-4 with TRBJ2-2; tentatively, D is TRBD2 (5 bases). The CDR3 totals 14 residues. With 3 bases removed from V and 6 bases from J, the gap between germline ends came to 11 bases. CDR3 protein: CASSLRLGAGELFF. The DNA of the CDR3 is TGTGCCAGCAGTTTGCGCCTGGGAGCCGGGGAGCTGTTTTTT.

In this sample, this clonotype turned up many times. This chain links TRBV6-4 with TRBJ2-3; 10 nucleotides agree with TRBD1. This CDR3 has 16 amino acids. The V gene end was trimmed by 3 bases and the J gene end by 4 bases; junction bases not matched to a gene: 7. From germline, CDR1 is MRHNA and CDR2 SNTAGT. CDR3 sequence reads: CASSETGTGEADTQYF. In DNA form, the CDR3 reads TGTGCCAGCAGTGAGACAGGGACAGGGGAGGCAGATACGCAGTATTTT.

The chain has TRBV3-1 and TRBJ1-5; tentative D call: TRBD1 (6 bases). Trimming removed 7 bases from V and 0 bases from J, with 13 bases in between. This CDR3 region has 15 residues. CDR1 is LGHDT, CDR2 YNNKEL, per germline (reference sequence). The CDR3 DNA sequence: TGTGCCAGCAATAGAGCAGGGGATAGCAATCAGCCCCAGCATTTT. It translates to CASNRAGDSNQPQHF.

This clonotype has more than one count but fewer than ten. The V and J genes are TRBV5-1 and TRBJ1-2; maybe TRBD1 (5 bases). This CDR3 contains 16 residues. CDR1 SGHRS and CDR2 YFSETQ come from the germline V gene. V was shortened by 9 bases and J by 4 bases, with 25 bases between the two germline ends. Written as DNA, the CDR3 is TGCGCCACCGCTGGGGCAGTTCCGACACCCGCCTATGGCTACACCTTC. Encoded protein: CATAGAVPTPAYGYTF.